These 15 T cell receptor beta chains originate from one sample sequenced in a study of blood T cell repertoires in COVID-19. Clones were sequenced by immunoSEQ multiplex PCR, and TCRdb holds only the in-frame ones, with some missing. The sample has roughly 250,000 clones, roughly 87% seen once; the top ten hold just over 2.5%. The source material was PBMCs or T cells enriched from blood (not recorded which). These TCRs come from a woman younger than 45 with acute COVID-19.

This rearrangement joins TRBV5-1 to TRBJ2-6; no clear D. The CDR3 covers 16 residues. V gave up 4 bases and J gave up 1 base, with 12 bases separating them. Germline CDR1 SGHRS, CDR2 YFSETQ. Here the CDR3 reads CASSPGVDSGANVLTF. The CDR3 DNA reads as TGCGCCAGCAGCCCCGGTGTAGATTCTGGGGCCAACGTCCTGACTTTC.

The rearrangement links TRBV5-6 to TRBJ1-4; D is possibly TRBD1 (5 bases). Germline V gene data show CDR1 as SGHDT and CDR2 as YYEEEE. This CDR3 is built from 14 residues. Trimming stripped 1 base from V and 8 bases from J, with 12 bases between. The CDR3 loop reads CASSLRAKGEKLFF. The CDR3 bases are TGTGCCAGCAGCTTGAGGGCCAAGGGGGAAAAACTGTTTTTT.

The chain uses TRBV25-1 and TRBJ2-2; tentatively, D is TRBD1 (6 bases). Per germline, CDR1 MGHDK and CDR2 SYGVNS. This CDR3 contains 16 residues. V gave up 4 bases and J gave up 7 bases, with 19 bases separating them. CDR3 in amino acids: CASSGVAGVVFGELFF. The CDR3 DNA reads TGTGCCAGCAGTGGGGTGGCAGGGGTTGTTTTCGGGGAGCTGTTTTTT.

The rearrangement joins TRBV5-6 to TRBJ2-7, with D perhaps matching TRBD2 (5 bases). In germline, CDR1 is SGHDT, CDR2 YYEEEE. The CDR3 totals 14 residues. V was pared by 4 bases and J by 5 bases, with 16 bases between. The CDR3 reads CASSPAGSRHEQYF. The CDR3 DNA is TGTGCCAGCAGCCCCGCGGGTTCCCGCCACGAGCAGTACTTC. The whole variable domain, filled in from reference TRBV5-6 and TRBJ2-7, reads DAGVTQSPTHLIKTRGQQVTLRCSPKSGHDTVSWYQQALGQGPQFIFQYYEEEERQRGNFPDRFSGHQFPNYSSELNVNALLLGDSALYLCASSPAGSRHEQYFGPGTRLTVT.

This chain joins TRBV7-9 and TRBJ2-5; no definite D call. V gave up 5 bases and J gave up 5 bases, with 6 bases separating them. CDR1 is SEHNR, CDR2 FQNEAQ, per germline (reference sequence). This CDR3 is built from 11 residues. CDR3 sequence reads: CASSLLETQYF. CDR3 bases: TGTGCCAGCAGCCTCCTGGAGACCCAGTACTTC.

The chain is built from TRBV5-1 and TRBJ2-1; D is perhaps TRBD2 (6 bases). Germline CDR1 SGHRS, CDR2 YFSETQ. This CDR3 spans 14 amino acids. V was cut by 0 bases and J by 4 bases, with 8 bases left in between. This CDR3 reads CASSLDSGYNEQFF. Written as DNA, the CDR3 is TGCGCCAGCAGCTTGGATAGCGGATACAATGAGCAGTTCTTC.

This clone was found once. The chain has TRBV7-2 and TRBJ1-6, with D tentatively TRBD1 (6 bases). This CDR3 spans 12 amino acids. CDR1 and CDR2 from the germline V gene are SGHTA and FQGNSA. The V gene lost 5 bases and the J gene lost 14 bases, with 13 bases spanning the gap. DNA for the CDR3: TGTGCCAGCAGCACGTCGACAGGTTCCCTCCACTTT. Amino acids: CASSTSTGSLHF.

CDR3 bases: TGTGCCAGCTCTCCCGGGACTAGCGGGCGCTCCTACAATGAGCAGTTCTTC. This translates into CASSPGTSGRSYNEQFF. The genes are TRBV18 and TRBJ2-1, with 12 bases identical to TRBD2. The CDR3 is 17 amino acids. CDR1 KGHSH and CDR2 LQKENI come from the germline V gene. The V and J ends lost 6 bases and 0 bases, in that order; junction bases with no gene match: 6. The complete variable domain, with remaining parts taken from reference TRBV18 and TRBJ2-1, reads NAGVMQNPRHLVRRRGQEARLRCSPMKGHSHVYWYRQLPEEGLKFMVYLQKENIIDESGMPKERFSAEFPKEGPSILRIQQVVRGDSAAYFCASSPGTSGRSYNEQFFGPGTRLTVL.

The chain employs TRBV3-1 (or the pseudogene TRBV3-2) and TRBJ1-1; TRBD1 might be the D (6 bases). The CDR3 loop spans 14 amino acids. Germline V gene data show CDR1 as LGHDT and CDR2 as YNNKEL (reference sequence). V lost 0 bases to trimming and J lost 4 bases, with 9 bases between them. The CDR3 sequence is CASSQDSRGTEAFF. The DNA of the CDR3 is TGTGCCAGCAGCCAAGACTCCAGGGGCACTGAAGCTTTCTTT.

The chain links TRBV11-2 to TRBJ2-5, with D possibly TRBD2 on 6 matching bases. Germline V CDR1 and CDR2: SGHAT, FQNNGV. V lost 3 bases, J lost 1 base, and 18 bases lay in between. There are 17 residues in the CDR3. The CDR3 here is CASSFGTSLVGQETQYF. The CDR3 coding sequence is TGTGCCAGCAGCTTCGGAACTAGCCTCGTCGGCCAAGAGACCCAGTACTTC.

The gene calls are TRBV7-9 and TRBJ1-3; D uncertain. CDR1 and CDR2 from the germline V gene are SEHNR and FQNEAQ (reference sequence). V lost 2 bases, J lost 4 bases, and 9 bases lay in between. The CDR3 totals 14 residues. CDR3 DNA sequence: TGTGCCAGCAGCTTAACCGGGGTAGGAAACACCATATATTTT. It codes for CASSLTGVGNTIYF.

V is TRBV2 and J is TRBJ2-5, with 7 positions matching TRBD1. Germline CDR1 is SNHLY and CDR2 is FYNNEI. V dropped 6 bases and J dropped 5; count of bases not matched to a gene: 18. This CDR3 has 17 residues. The CDR3 here is CASRTYPGTVRRETQYF. CDR3 in DNA: TGTGCCAGCAGGACATACCCAGGGACAGTTCGGAGGGAGACCCAGTACTTC.

The chain recombines TRBV11-2 with TRBJ2-7; 7 bases line up with TRBD1. CDR1 and CDR2 (germline): SGHAT, FQNNGV. The J segment lost 5 bases and the V segment lost 4 bases, leaving 8 bases of the junction unmatched. CDR3 length: 14 amino acids. CDR3 bases: TGTGCCAGCAGCTCGATCAGGGGGTCGGACGAGCAGTACTTC. It specifies CASSSIRGSDEQYF.

This rearrangement joins TRBV10-3 to TRBJ1-1; a weak D match, TRBD1 (6 bases). The V gene lost 3 bases and the J gene lost 11 bases, with 10 bases spanning the gap. The CDR3 extends over 11 amino acids. The germline V gene encodes CDR1 ENHRY and CDR2 SYGVKD. CDR3 nucleotides: TGTGCCATCAGTGAAGGGGGGGGTGCTTTCTTT. It is translated as CAISEGGGAFF.

The chain recombines TRBV15 with TRBJ2-5; 15 bases match TRBD2. Looked up from germline, CDR1 is LNHNV and CDR2 is YYDKDF (reference sequence). This CDR3 is 18 amino acids long. Losses at the gene ends were 2 bases for V and 4 bases for J; bases not matched to a gene: 8. The chain's CDR3 is CATSRSPGLAGGLETQYF. The CDR3, as DNA: TGTGCCACCAGCAGATCCCCCGGACTAGCGGGGGGGCTAGAGACCCAGTACTTC.